This T cell receptor beta chain is drawn from a study of CD8 T cells in Susac syndrome. The CDR3 is made up of 12 amino acids. Germline CDR1 GTSNPN, CDR2 SVGIG (reference sequence). V lost 8 bases and J 5 bases, leaving 13 bases between the germline ends. This clonotype was seen a handful of times. When the RNA was reverse transcribed, random hexamers were used with an input of 0.5 to 1 ug. TCRdb called the immunoSEQ multiplex PCR reads again in MiXCR, with one record for every CDR3 protein. The top ten clones hold 0.085% to 0.095% of a sample with 150,000 to 200,000 distinct CDR3 sequences, about 96% of them seen once. Sequencing of TCR beta was performed on blood CD8+ T cells and on blood CD4+ T cells.

V is TRBV30 and J is TRBJ2-1; perhaps TRBD2 as D (5 bases). This receptor was taken from a human donor with multiple sclerosis. Sequenced: CD4+ T cells from PBMCs. The chain's CDR3 is CAGRRTHNEQFF. The CDR3 DNA reads as TGTGCCGGGCGGAGGACCCACAATGAGCAGTTCTTC.